This TCR beta chain is drawn from a study of cytomegalovirus exposure and HLA in healthy donors. Across the study: Counted in an early data release were some 81 million unique TCRs from HLA-typed donors.

Note on this clone: What it binds is not known.

With 60 Vbeta and 13 Jbeta primers, the PCR was carried out. Repertoires were generated with immunoSEQ multiplex PCR, while TCRdb's copy carries only in-frame clones and drops some. This table has approximately 190,000 clones, roughly 13% appearing once. The CDR3 loop spans 18 amino acids. Germline V lookup: CDR1 SGDLS, CDR2 YYNGEE. J gave up 5 bases and V 3 bases, and 16 bases lay outside the gene matches. The study's findings and limits: Trimming of TCR beta V- and J-genes showed a link, identified in a later analysis, to a missense DCLRE1C variant. It was reported that TCR beta sequences correctly inferred the HLA-A and HLA-B alleles for most subjects. Listed as cytomegalovirus-associated were 150 or so TCR beta chains.

This receptor was obtained from a man aged 50-59 years in good health and CMV-seropositive. What was sequenced was PBMCs. The chain recombines TRBV9 with TRBJ1-5; 8 bases line up with TRBD1. Here the CDR3 reads CASSAILPGQDWDQPQHF. Here the CDR3 DNA reads TGTGCCAGCAGCGCCATTCTTCCGGGACAGGATTGGGATCAGCCCCAGCATTTT. Filled out from reference TRBV9 and TRBJ1-5, the complete variable domain reads DSGVTQTPKHLITATGQRVTLRCSPRSGDLSVYWYQQSLDQGLQFLIQYYNGEERAKGNILERFSAQQFPDLHSELNLSSLELGDSALYFCASSAILPGQDWDQPQHFGDGTRLSIL.